This T cell receptor (beta chain) was recorded in a study of blood T cells in healthy people across ages. In the study overall: Template switching retrieved approximately one barcoded beta molecule for each two T cells. Study findings and constraints: A roughly linear age-dependent decrease characterized TCR beta diversity per million T cells.

This CDR3 comprises 15 residues. In germline, CDR1 is SGHDN, CDR2 FVKESK. The germline V and J ends were trimmed by 6 bases and 1 base, with 16 bases remaining between them. Using a J-beta primer mix together with a sample-barcoded 5' primer, a second PCR was run for about 7 to 12 cycles. Unique molecular identifiers of 12 random nucleotides labeled each cDNA. In TCRdb, the 5' RACE reads were re-called with MiXCR into one record per CDR3 protein. The data hold 500,000 to 700,000 distinct CDR3 sequences, with approximately 30% observed a single time. This clonotype has a count of ten or more. Its target is not known.

Sequencing used blood. The chain has TRBV14 and TRBJ2-7; D may be TRBD1 (6 bases). The TCR comes from an elderly woman in good health. This chain's CDR3 is CASRSTGNPSYEQYF. The CDR3 bases are TGTGCCAGCAGAAGCACAGGGAACCCTTCCTACGAGCAGTACTTC.